What follows are 22 T cell receptor beta chains derived from one specimen sequenced in a study of T-cell reconstitution after alpha-beta-depleted transplantation in children. Unique molecular identifiers featured in how the TCRbeta library was prepared. TCRdb redid the calling of the PCR reads with MiXCR, one entry per CDR3 protein. The data hold about 690,000 distinct CDR3 sequences, with roughly 15% observed a single time. The source material was PBMCs from the stem cell graft donor, sampled from the stem cell graft. The origin of the receptors is a human donor who donated a stem cell graft to a child with acute myeloid leukemia.

This clonotype appeared many times. The genes are TRBV20-1 and TRBJ2-3; D unresolved. The CDR3 contains 11 residues. Trimming took off 8 bases at V and 5 bases at J, with 11 bases between the two ends. The germline V gene has CDR1 DFQATT and CDR2 SNEGSKA (reference sequence). This CDR3 is CSPRTGDTQYF. In DNA, the CDR3 is TGCAGTCCGAGAACGGGAGATACGCAGTATTTT.

This clonotype was seen only a few times. The chain carries TRBV21-1 and TRBJ1-2. TRBV21-1 is a pseudogene. The CDR3 is made up of 16 amino acids. The CDR3 protein is CASILPQVVSNYGYTF. The CDR3 nucleotides are TGTGCCAGCATCCTGCCTCAGGTGGTTTCTAACTATGGCTACACCTTC.

At least ten counts were recorded for this clonotype. This chain connects TRBV13 to TRBJ2-7, with D possibly being TRBD2 (6 bases). This CDR3 contains 14 residues. Trimming took off 5 bases at V and 1 base at J, with 12 bases between the two ends. The germline V gene encodes CDR1 PRHDT and CDR2 FYEKMQ (reference sequence). The CDR3 sequence: CASSPSETSYEQYV. CDR3 bases: TGTGCCAGCAGCCCTAGCGAAACGTCCTACGAGCAGTACGTC.

This clonotype was counted ten times or more. This chain uses TRBV20-1 with TRBJ2-4; 7 bases fit TRBD1. The length of the CDR3 is 16 residues. V was clipped by 3 bases and J by 3 bases; unmatched bases: 11. Germline CDR1 is DFQATT and CDR2 is SNEGSKA (reference sequence). The CDR3 region has the DNA TGCAGTGCTAGGGGTTGGAGAGGGACAGACAAAAACATTCAGTACTTC. Amino acids: CSARGWRGTDKNIQYF.

The DNA for the CDR3 is TGTGCCAGCAGTGCCCAAAGGGGGAACACTGAAGCTTTCTTT. This translates into CASSAQRGNTEAFF. This chain joins TRBV12-3 or TRBV12-4 and TRBJ1-1, with D possibly being TRBD1 (5 bases). This CDR3 region has 14 residues. With 5 bases removed from V and 1 base from J, the gap between germline ends came to 11 bases.

The chain joins TRBV24-1 to TRBJ2-5; either TRBD1 or TRBD2 may supply D (6 bases each). Trimming left V 1 base short and J 4 bases short, with 15 bases between. The germline gives CDR1 KGHDR, CDR2 SFDVKD. The CDR3 consists of 16 residues. The CDR3 DNA follows: TGTGCCACCAGTGATTTCAGAGGGGGGCCAGGAGAGACCCAGTACTTC. It translates to CATSDFRGGPGETQYF.

This clonotype was observed at least ten times. The DNA of the CDR3 is TGCAGTGCTAGTTCAGGGGGGCTTAGCAATCAGCCCCAGCATTTT. It specifies CSASSGGLSNQPQHF. J is TRBJ1-5 and V is TRBV20-1, with 7 bases aligning to TRBD1. This CDR3 is 15 amino acids long. CDR1 DFQATT and CDR2 SNEGSKA come from the germline V gene (reference sequence). With 3 bases clipped from V and 0 bases from J, the junction kept 5 bases outside the gene matches.

This chain uses TRBV28 with TRBJ1-4; perhaps TRBD1 as D (6 bases). CDR1 MDHEN and CDR2 SYDVKM come from the germline V gene. The CDR3 has 15 amino acids. The V end was cut by 1 base, the J end by 7 bases, with 13 bases between. The CDR3 sequence: CASSLLQGLGEKLFF. The CDR3 nucleotides are TGTGCCAGCAGTTTATTACAGGGCCTAGGTGAAAAACTGTTTTTT.

This clonotype was counted at least ten times. The CDR3 DNA reads as TGTGCCAGCAGTTTGGGGGGCTTGTACAATGAGCAGTTCTTC. This codes for CASSLGGLYNEQFF. The chain combines TRBV27 with TRBJ2-1; D possibly uses TRBD1 or TRBD2 (6 bases each). The ends were cut back, 3 bases at V and 4 bases at J, with 10 bases in the middle. The CDR3 is 14 amino acids. CDR1 and CDR2 from the germline V gene are MNHEY and SMNVEV (reference sequence).

The rearrangement joins TRBV30 to TRBJ2-7, with D perhaps being TRBD1 or TRBD2 (5 bases each). CDR3 length: 13 residues. V lost 0 bases to trimming and J lost 7 bases, with 13 bases between them. The germline V gene encodes CDR1 GTSNPN and CDR2 SVGIG (reference sequence). CDR3 loop: CAWSVLPGAEQYF. The CDR3, as DNA: TGTGCCTGGAGTGTACTCCCCGGGGCAGAGCAGTACTTC.

The chain is built from TRBV6-5 and TRBJ1-6; maybe TRBD1 (6 bases). The CDR3 is made up of 17 amino acids. The V gene's germline CDR1 is MNHEY and CDR2 SVGAGI. The ends were cut back, 4 bases at V and 4 bases at J, with 17 bases in the middle. CDR3 loop: CASSLGLDRFYNSPLHF. In DNA form, the CDR3 reads TGTGCCAGCAGTTTGGGACTGGACAGATTTTATAATTCACCCCTCCACTTT.

This clonotype has only a few counts. The gene calls are TRBV21-1 and TRBJ2-3; TRBD1 was called by the table and not checked on the DNA. TRBV21-1 is marked as a pseudogene. The CDR3 is made up of 14 amino acids. The CDR3 is CATATGQAEDTQYF. The DNA of the CDR3 is TGTGCCACCGCAACGGGACAGGCGGAAGATACGCAGTATTTT.

The CDR3 coding sequence is TGTGCCAGCAGCAGCAGGACAGGGATGGGGTTTAATTCACCCCTCCACTTT. Protein: CASSSRTGMGFNSPLHF. The J gene is TRBJ1-6, the V gene TRBV9; TRBD1 agrees at 8 bases. Looked up from germline, CDR1 is SGDLS and CDR2 is YYNGEE. V shed 4 bases, J shed 6 bases, and the junction held 12 bases outside the gene matches. This CDR3 comprises 17 residues.

This clonotype was seen a handful of times. This chain links TRBV20-1 with TRBJ2-3; 8 bases align to TRBD2. The CDR3 sequence is 17 residues long. The trim removed 3 bases at V and 0 bases at J, leaving 11 bases unmatched. Germline V CDR1 and CDR2: DFQATT, SNEGSKA (reference sequence). This CDR3 is CSARPTPAGVSTDTQYF. As DNA, the CDR3 is TGCAGTGCTAGGCCTACACCAGCGGGGGTTAGCACAGATACGCAGTATTTT.

This clonotype has more than one count but fewer than ten. The rearrangement uses TRBV7-6 and TRBJ2-1, with a tentative D call TRBD2 (7 bases). The CDR3 consists of 17 residues. Germline CDR1 SGHVS, CDR2 FNYEAQ. Deletions cut 2 bases from V and 7 bases from J, with 21 bases between. CDR3 coding DNA: TGTGCCAGCAGCTTAAATAAGGCGGGGGCCTTCCCAAATGAGCAGTTCTTC. Translated, it gives CASSLNKAGAFPNEQFF.

This clonotype was observed a few times. The V gene is TRBV7-2, the J gene TRBJ1-6, with 7 bases aligning to TRBD1. Germline loops: CDR1 SGHTA, CDR2 FQGNSA. The CDR3 runs to 15 residues. Unmatched junction bases numbered 9, after V lost 3 bases and J lost 10 bases. CDR3 sequence reads: CASSLINRGGSPLHF. The CDR3 DNA follows: TGTGCCAGCAGCTTGATCAACAGGGGAGGGTCACCCCTCCACTTT.

This clonotype has more than one count but fewer than ten. CDR3 amino acids: CATSVGQNTGELFF. CDR3 DNA: TGTGCCACCAGTGTCGGACAGAACACCGGGGAGCTGTTTTTT. The rearrangement joins TRBV24-1 to TRBJ2-2, with D tentatively TRBD1 (5 bases). The CDR3 contains 14 residues. The ends were cut back, 5 bases at V and 1 base at J, with 7 bases in the middle. The germline CDR1 and CDR2 sequences are KGHDR and SFDVKD.

This clonotype has a handful of counts. This rearrangement joins TRBV5-1 to TRBJ1-1; 8 nucleotides line up with TRBD1. V dropped 0 bases and J dropped 2; count of bases not matched to a gene: 12. From germline, CDR1 is SGHRS and CDR2 YFSETQ. The CDR3 extends over 18 amino acids. In DNA form, the CDR3 reads TGCGCCAGCAGCTTGGCATCCCGGACAGGGACGAGCAACACTGAAGCTTTCTTT. It encodes CASSLASRTGTSNTEAFF.

This clonotype has a handful of counts. The rearrangement uses TRBV4-3 and TRBJ2-2; 8 bases fit TRBD1. Germline V CDR1 and CDR2: LGHNA, YSLEER. The CDR3 is made up of 14 amino acids. Unmatched junction bases numbered 0, after V lost 1 base and J lost 5 bases. The CDR3 reads CASSQGTGTGELFF. CDR3 in DNA: TGCGCCAGCAGCCAAGGGACAGGGACCGGGGAGCTGTTTTTT.

This clonotype was picked up a small number of times. The chain combines TRBV21-1 with TRBJ2-5; the tabulated D call, TRBD2, remains unverified against the DNA. TRBV21-1 is reported as a pseudogene. The CDR3 consists of 16 residues. The CDR3 spells CASSSRDYRIRGTQYF. DNA of the CDR3: TGTGCCAGCAGCAGCCGGGACTACCGTATCCGAGGGACCCAGTACTTC.

The rearrangement uses TRBV12-3 or TRBV12-4 and TRBJ1-1, with a possible D match to TRBD1 (5 bases). V was cut by 0 bases and J by 0 bases, with 8 bases left in between. The CDR3 totals 15 residues. CDR3: CASSLAGLMNTEAFF. CDR3 bases: TGTGCCAGCAGTTTAGCGGGACTCATGAACACTGAAGCTTTCTTT.

This clonotype occurred many times. The chain uses TRBV20-1 and TRBJ2-1; TRBD2 agrees at 8 bases. J was trimmed by 6 bases and V by 3 bases; bases with no gene match: 7. The CDR3 length is 14 residues. The germline V gene has CDR1 DFQATT and CDR2 SNEGSKA (reference sequence). CDR3 region: CSASRGGAINEQFF. The CDR3 DNA sequence: TGCAGTGCTAGTCGGGGGGGGGCCATCAATGAGCAGTTCTTC.